This passage covers 10 T cell receptor beta chains from one sample sequenced in a study of blood T cell repertoires in COVID-19. Using immunoSEQ multiplex PCR, the repertoire was profiled, and TCRdb retains in-frame clones only, with some absent. The repertoire holds approximately 300,000 clones, with 75% to 90% as singletons. The sequenced sample was peripheral blood. Receptor source: a man in his forties with acute or convalescent COVID-19.

This chain joins TRBV7-3 and TRBJ2-5, with no clear D. Germline V CDR1 and CDR2: SGHTA, FQGTGA. V was pared by 1 base and J by 2 bases, with 5 bases between. The CDR3 covers 13 residues. As DNA, the CDR3 is TGTGCCAGCAGCTTAAGTGTACAAGAGACCCAGTACTTC. Translating gives CASSLSVQETQYF.

V gene TRBV11-2 combines with J gene TRBJ2-4, with a weak D call TRBD1 (5 bases). Germline assignment: CDR1 SGHAT and CDR2 FQNNGV. The CDR3 has 17 amino acids. The ends were cut back, 8 bases at V and 0 bases at J, with 20 bases in the middle. The DNA for the CDR3 is TGTGCCAGCCTCAAAGGAGACAGACTTTTAGCCAAAAACATTCAGTACTTC. Translated: CASLKGDRLLAKNIQYF.

The chain carries TRBV2 and TRBJ1-5; D not resolved. This CDR3 is 12 amino acids long. The V gene lost 6 bases and the J gene lost 6 bases, with 9 bases spanning the gap. Germline lookup yields CDR1 SNHLY and CDR2 FYNNEI. CDR3 residues: CASSLGIQPQHF. The CDR3, as DNA: TGTGCCAGCAGCCTCGGGATTCAGCCCCAGCATTTT.

This chain joins TRBV2 and TRBJ1-1; D possibly corresponds to TRBD1 (5 bases). CDR3 length: 13 residues. V lost 11 bases to trimming and J lost 4 bases, with 17 bases between them. The V gene's germline CDR1 is SNHLY and CDR2 FYNNEI. The CDR3 sequence: CAATWGVGTEAFF. CDR3 bases: TGTGCCGCGACTTGGGGCGTCGGCACTGAAGCTTTCTTT. Full variable domain (rest looked up from reference TRBV2 and TRBJ1-1): EPEVTQTPSHQVTQMGQEVILRCVPISNHLYFYWYRQILGQKVEFLVSFYNNEISEKSEIFDDQFSVERPDGSNFTLKIRSTKLEDSAMYFCAATWGVGTEAFFGQGTRLTVV.

This chain joins TRBV18 and TRBJ2-3, with TRBD2 matching 8 bases. The germline CDR1 and CDR2 sequences are KGHSH and LQKENI. V lost 5 bases, J lost 0 bases, and 4 bases stayed unmatched. The CDR3 runs to 15 residues. The CDR3 protein is CASSLLAASTDTQYF. CDR3 sequence (DNA): TGTGCCAGCTCATTACTAGCGGCCAGCACAGATACGCAGTATTTT.

The CDR3 sequence: CASSQERGALATNEKLFF. Here the CDR3 DNA reads TGCGCCAGCAGCCAAGAGCGGGGGGCCCTTGCAACTAATGAAAAACTGTTTTTT. The chain carries TRBV4-1 and TRBJ1-4; D perhaps matches TRBD1 (6 bases). Trimming cost V 0 bases and J 0 bases, with 14 bases left between them. The CDR3 loop spans 18 amino acids. CDR1 and CDR2 from the germline V gene are MGHRA and YSYEKL.

Details on this clone: Additional DNA sequences in this sample encode the identical CDR3. The chain has TRBV2 and TRBJ1-2, with D uncertain. The CDR3 runs to 13 residues. V was shortened by 1 base and J by 2 bases, with 5 bases between the two germline ends. The germline CDR1 and CDR2 sequences are SNHLY and FYNNEI. CDR3: CASSEGQNYGYTF. CDR3 in DNA: TGTGCCAGCAGTGAAGGGCAGAACTATGGCTACACCTTC.

This sequence joins TRBV10-3 and TRBJ1-4, with D unclear. From germline, CDR1 is ENHRY and CDR2 SYGVKD. With 6 bases removed from V and 5 bases from J, the gap between germline ends came to 13 bases. This CDR3 contains 14 residues. In DNA form, the CDR3 reads TGTGCCATCAGCCAAGGCCTCGGGAATGAAAAACTGTTTTTT. Protein: CAISQGLGNEKLFF.

This chain joins TRBV19 and TRBJ2-1; TRBD1 matches at 9 bases. Looked up from germline, CDR1 is LNHDA and CDR2 is SQIVND (reference sequence). With V trimmed by 6 bases and J by 9 bases, 9 bases remained unmatched. The CDR3 contains 14 residues. CDR3 sequence reads: CASRPTGGKGEQFF. As DNA, the CDR3 is TGTGCCAGTAGACCTACAGGGGGCAAAGGTGAGCAGTTCTTC.

The chain links TRBV19 to TRBJ2-3; TRBD2 agrees at 9 bases. Germline CDR1 and CDR2: LNHDA and SQIVND (reference sequence). The CDR3 has 14 residues. V shed 7 bases and J 4 bases; nucleotides not matched to a gene: 6. This chain's CDR3 is CASTRGTSPDTQYF. The CDR3, as DNA: TGTGCCAGTACCCGGGGGACTAGCCCAGATACGCAGTATTTT.